This is a list of T cell receptor beta chains from one sample in a study of cytomegalovirus exposure and HLA in healthy donors. The table came from immunoSEQ multiplex PCR; TCRdb's copy has only in-frame clones and leaves some out. The sample holds fewer than 400,000 clones; roughly 85% are singletons and the top ten take around 0.8%. Sequenced: PBMCs. The receptors were gathered from a woman aged 18 to 35 in good health and CMV-seronegative. Each CDR3 is given with its conserved first and last residue. Fields, in order: V gene, D gene, J gene, clone size, CDR3 protein, CDR3 DNA. The D gene is left open where the match is weak. Not all rows give a size; the values are once, few, many and, for expanded clones, a class.

v_call: TRBV5-1; d_call: TRBD1; j_call: TRBJ1-4; clone_size: -; cdr3_aa: CASSAGTGVEKLFF; cdr3_nt: TGCGCCAGCAGCGCCGGGACAGGGGTTGAAAAACTGTTTTTT
v_call: TRBV25-1; d_call: -; j_call: TRBJ1-1; clone_size: once; cdr3_aa: CASSDNGQGTNTEAFF; cdr3_nt: TGTGCCAGCAGTGATAATGGGCAGGGAACAAACACTGAAGCTTTCTTT
v_call: TRBV28; d_call: -; j_call: TRBJ1-5; clone_size: -; cdr3_aa: CASSPSGLGQPQHF; cdr3_nt: TGTGCCAGCAGCCCCTCGGGGTTGGGTCAGCCCCAGCATTTT
v_call: TRBV11-1; d_call: TRBD2; j_call: TRBJ2-5; clone_size: -; cdr3_aa: CASSSGNSGGQETQYF; cdr3_nt: TGTGCCAGCAGCTCGGGTAATAGCGGGGGACAAGAGACCCAGTACTTC
v_call: TRBV2; d_call: TRBD2; j_call: TRBJ2-1; clone_size: -; cdr3_aa: CASSGGMSSYNEQFF; cdr3_nt: TGTGCCAGCTCGGGGGGGATGAGCTCCTACAATGAGCAGTTCTTC
v_call: TRBV5-4; d_call: -; j_call: TRBJ2-7; clone_size: -; cdr3_aa: CASSKDRNYEQYF; cdr3_nt: TGTGCCAGCAGCAAAGACAGGAACTACGAGCAGTACTTC
v_call: TRBV11-3; d_call: TRBD2; j_call: TRBJ2-1; clone_size: -; cdr3_aa: CASSSGLAGVYNEQFF; cdr3_nt: TGTGCCAGCAGCTCGGGACTAGCGGGGGTTTACAATGAGCAGTTCTTC
v_call: TRBV4-1; d_call: TRBD2; j_call: TRBJ2-5; clone_size: -; cdr3_aa: CASSPTSGRAMGQETQYF; cdr3_nt: TGCGCCAGCAGCCCGACTAGCGGGAGGGCTATGGGGCAAGAGACCCAGTACTTC
v_call: TRBV7-3; d_call: TRBD2; j_call: TRBJ2-3; clone_size: -; cdr3_aa: CASSPGSSGPDTQYF; cdr3_nt: TGTGCCAGCAGCCCCGGGTCTAGCGGGCCAGATACGCAGTATTTT
v_call: TRBV27; d_call: TRBD2; j_call: TRBJ2-7; clone_size: -; cdr3_aa: CASSGTSRYEQYF; cdr3_nt: TGTGCCAGCAGTGGGACTAGCAGGTACGAGCAGTACTTC
v_call: TRBV28; d_call: -; j_call: TRBJ2-7; clone_size: -; cdr3_aa: CASSSHDFYEQYF; cdr3_nt: TGTGCCAGCAGCTCTCATGACTTCTACGAGCAGTACTTC
v_call: TRBV29-1; d_call: TRBD2; j_call: TRBJ2-1; clone_size: -; cdr3_aa: CSVPRGGGGTSGYNEQFF; cdr3_nt: TGCAGCGTTCCACGAGGGGGGGGTGGGACTAGCGGATACAATGAGCAGTTCTTC
v_call: TRBV13; d_call: TRBD2; j_call: TRBJ2-3; clone_size: -; cdr3_aa: CASSSGLAGGGTDTQYF; cdr3_nt: TGTGCCAGCAGTTCCGGACTAGCCGGAGGTGGCACAGATACGCAGTATTTT
v_call: TRBV4-1; d_call: -; j_call: TRBJ1-1; clone_size: -; cdr3_aa: CASSQFVETEAFF; cdr3_nt: TGCGCCAGCAGCCAATTCGTAGAAACTGAAGCTTTCTTT
v_call: TRBV11-3; d_call: TRBD2; j_call: TRBJ2-7; clone_size: -; cdr3_aa: CASSSGSSYEQYF; cdr3_nt: TGTGCCAGCAGCAGCGGGAGTAGCTACGAGCAGTACTTC
v_call: TRBV7-9; d_call: -; j_call: TRBJ1-2; clone_size: -; cdr3_aa: CASSLEHSPNYGYTF; cdr3_nt: TGTGCCAGCAGCTTAGAGCACAGCCCTAACTATGGCTACACCTTC
v_call: TRBV28; d_call: -; j_call: TRBJ1-2; clone_size: -; cdr3_aa: CASSLAGDGYTF; cdr3_nt: TGTGCCAGCAGTTTGGCAGGGGATGGCTACACCTTC
v_call: TRBV5-1; d_call: TRBD2; j_call: TRBJ2-7; clone_size: -; cdr3_aa: CASSLGGLAGSYEQYF; cdr3_nt: TGCGCCAGCAGCTTGGGGGGACTAGCGGGGTCCTACGAGCAGTACTTC
v_call: TRBV6-5; d_call: -; j_call: TRBJ2-2; clone_size: -; cdr3_aa: CASSQITGELFF; cdr3_nt: TGTGCCAGCAGTCAGATAACCGGGGAGCTGTTTTTT
v_call: TRBV6-1; d_call: TRBD1; j_call: TRBJ1-1; clone_size: -; cdr3_aa: CASSVGDRDGMNTEAFF; cdr3_nt: TGTGCCAGCAGTGTGGGGGACAGGGACGGAATGAACACTGAAGCTTTCTTT
v_call: TRBV15; d_call: TRBD1; j_call: TRBJ1-2; clone_size: once; cdr3_aa: CATSLRTGVSSGYTF; cdr3_nt: TGTGCCACCAGCCTTAGGACAGGGGTTAGTAGTGGCTACACCTTC
v_call: TRBV28; d_call: TRBD1; j_call: TRBJ2-2; clone_size: -; cdr3_aa: CASSSPGQGSGELFF; cdr3_nt: TGTGCCAGCAGTTCACCGGGACAGGGGTCCGGGGAGCTGTTTTTT
v_call: TRBV6-5; d_call: -; j_call: TRBJ1-1; clone_size: -; cdr3_aa: CASKGSMNTEAFF; cdr3_nt: TGTGCCAGCAAGGGGTCCATGAACACTGAAGCTTTCTTT
v_call: TRBV7-6; d_call: -; j_call: TRBJ1-2; clone_size: few; cdr3_aa: CASSVGQSYGYTF; cdr3_nt: TGTGCCAGCAGCGTAGGACAGAGCTATGGCTACACCTTC
v_call: TRBV27; d_call: TRBD2; j_call: TRBJ2-7; clone_size: -; cdr3_aa: CASREAGAYEQYF; cdr3_nt: TGTGCCAGCAGGGAAGCGGGGGCGTACGAGCAGTACTTC
v_call: TRBV19; d_call: TRBD2; j_call: TRBJ2-7; clone_size: once; cdr3_aa: CASSPPGLATVREQYF; cdr3_nt: TGTGCCAGTAGTCCGCCGGGACTAGCGACCGTCCGCGAGCAGTACTTC
v_call: TRBV15; d_call: TRBD1; j_call: TRBJ1-2; clone_size: -; cdr3_aa: CATSPRAGGDYGYTF; cdr3_nt: TGTGCCACCAGCCCCCGGGCAGGGGGTGACTATGGCTACACCTTC
v_call: TRBV6-5; d_call: -; j_call: TRBJ2-7; clone_size: -; cdr3_aa: CASSSLTPESYEQYF; cdr3_nt: TGTGCCAGCAGTTCCCTGACACCCGAATCCTACGAGCAGTACTTC
v_call: TRBV13; d_call: -; j_call: TRBJ1-1; clone_size: -; cdr3_aa: CASAMNTEAFF; cdr3_nt: TGTGCCAGCGCTATGAACACTGAAGCTTTCTTT
v_call: TRBV2; d_call: -; j_call: TRBJ2-3; clone_size: -; cdr3_aa: CASMGVLTGLISDTQYF; cdr3_nt: TGTGCCAGCATGGGAGTACTGACAGGTCTTATTAGTGATACGCAGTATTTT
v_call: TRBV2; d_call: TRBD1; j_call: TRBJ2-3; clone_size: -; cdr3_aa: CASSELLSGTGPDTQYF; cdr3_nt: TGTGCCAGCAGTGAGCTACTTTCCGGGACAGGGCCAGATACGCAGTATTTT
v_call: TRBV7-3; d_call: TRBD1; j_call: TRBJ2-7; clone_size: once; cdr3_aa: CASSRGQGISYEQYF; cdr3_nt: TGTGCCAGCAGCCGTGGACAGGGAATTTCCTACGAGCAGTACTTC
v_call: TRBV10-3; d_call: TRBD2; j_call: TRBJ2-7; clone_size: -; cdr3_aa: CAAYTARASGTTYEQYF; cdr3_nt: TGTGCCGCTTATACGGCTAGGGCTAGCGGGACCACCTACGAGCAGTACTTC
v_call: TRBV28; d_call: -; j_call: TRBJ1-2; clone_size: -; cdr3_aa: CASTRSTTSYGYTF; cdr3_nt: TGTGCCAGCACCCGATCCACTACGTCCTATGGCTACACCTTC
v_call: TRBV5-1; d_call: TRBD2; j_call: TRBJ2-7; clone_size: -; cdr3_aa: CASSLGGTSREQYF; cdr3_nt: TGCGCCAGCAGCTTGGGAGGGACTAGCCGCGAGCAGTACTTC
v_call: TRBV5-1; d_call: TRBD1; j_call: TRBJ2-3; clone_size: -; cdr3_aa: CASGTGTGTDTQYF; cdr3_nt: TGCGCCAGCGGGACAGGGACGGGCACAGATACGCAGTATTTT
v_call: TRBV9; d_call: -; j_call: TRBJ2-2; clone_size: -; cdr3_aa: CASSPTALLTGELFF; cdr3_nt: TGTGCCAGCAGCCCAACCGCGTTACTCACCGGGGAGCTGTTTTTT
v_call: TRBV4-2; d_call: -; j_call: TRBJ1-2; clone_size: -; cdr3_aa: CASSQGGTGIGYGYTF; cdr3_nt: TGTGCCAGCAGCCAAGGGGGAACAGGAATTGGCTATGGCTACACCTTC
v_call: TRBV27; d_call: TRBD2; j_call: TRBJ2-1; clone_size: -; cdr3_aa: CASSRFSSGRHNEQFF; cdr3_nt: TGTGCCAGCAGTAGGTTTTCGAGCGGGAGACACAATGAGCAGTTCTTC
v_call: TRBV7-9; d_call: -; j_call: TRBJ2-3; clone_size: -; cdr3_aa: CASSPTSVAQYF; cdr3_nt: TGTGCCAGCAGCCCGACTAGTGTCGCGCAGTATTTT
v_call: TRBV2; d_call: -; j_call: TRBJ2-2; clone_size: few; cdr3_aa: CASRIGGANTGELFF; cdr3_nt: TGTGCCAGCAGGATCGGGGGTGCGAACACCGGGGAGCTGTTTTTT
v_call: TRBV4-1; d_call: -; j_call: TRBJ2-7; clone_size: -; cdr3_aa: CASSQDDSRFREQYF; cdr3_nt: TGCGCCAGCAGCCAAGACGACAGTAGGTTCCGCGAGCAGTACTTC
v_call: TRBV28; d_call: -; j_call: TRBJ2-7; clone_size: -; cdr3_aa: CASARETPYEQYF; cdr3_nt: TGTGCCAGCGCCCGGGAAACCCCCTACGAGCAGTACTTC
v_call: TRBV7-2; d_call: -; j_call: TRBJ2-7; clone_size: -; cdr3_aa: CASSPSMDSDGEQYF; cdr3_nt: TGTGCCAGCAGCCCATCGATGGACTCGGACGGCGAGCAGTACTTC
v_call: TRBV11-2; d_call: TRBD1; j_call: TRBJ2-7; clone_size: -; cdr3_aa: CASSWGQTYEQYF; cdr3_nt: TGTGCCAGCAGCTGGGGACAGACCTACGAGCAGTACTTC
v_call: TRBV19; d_call: -; j_call: TRBJ1-2; clone_size: -; cdr3_aa: CASSPTGSYGYTF; cdr3_nt: TGTGCCAGTAGCCCAACAGGGAGCTACGGCTACACCTTC
v_call: TRBV18; d_call: TRBD1; j_call: TRBJ1-5; clone_size: -; cdr3_aa: CASSLTGGRQPQHF; cdr3_nt: TGTGCCAGCTCACTTACAGGGGGACGTCAGCCCCAGCATTTT
v_call: TRBV4-2; d_call: TRBD2; j_call: TRBJ2-1; clone_size: -; cdr3_aa: CASSQGIAGGDEQFF; cdr3_nt: TGTGCCAGCAGCCAAGGCATAGCGGGAGGGGATGAGCAGTTCTTC
v_call: TRBV28; d_call: TRBD1; j_call: TRBJ2-7; clone_size: -; cdr3_aa: CASNPGDRGAYEQYF; cdr3_nt: TGTGCCAGCAACCCTGGGGACAGGGGGGCCTACGAGCAGTACTTC
v_call: TRBV7-6; d_call: -; j_call: TRBJ2-1; clone_size: -; cdr3_aa: CASSSYPNNEQFF; cdr3_nt: TGTGCCAGCAGCTCCTACCCGAACAATGAGCAGTTCTTC
v_call: TRBV7-9; d_call: TRBD2; j_call: TRBJ2-3; clone_size: -; cdr3_aa: CASSLAGVGDTQYF; cdr3_nt: TGTGCCAGCAGCTTGGCGGGAGTGGGAGATACGCAGTATTTT
v_call: TRBV5-1; d_call: -; j_call: TRBJ2-1; clone_size: -; cdr3_aa: CASSLRSGEDEQFF; cdr3_nt: TGCGCCAGCAGCTTGAGGTCAGGGGAAGATGAGCAGTTCTTC
v_call: TRBV27; d_call: -; j_call: TRBJ2-7; clone_size: -; cdr3_aa: CASRGMTAPSSYEQYF; cdr3_nt: TGTGCCAGCAGGGGAATGACAGCGCCTAGCTCCTACGAGCAGTACTTC